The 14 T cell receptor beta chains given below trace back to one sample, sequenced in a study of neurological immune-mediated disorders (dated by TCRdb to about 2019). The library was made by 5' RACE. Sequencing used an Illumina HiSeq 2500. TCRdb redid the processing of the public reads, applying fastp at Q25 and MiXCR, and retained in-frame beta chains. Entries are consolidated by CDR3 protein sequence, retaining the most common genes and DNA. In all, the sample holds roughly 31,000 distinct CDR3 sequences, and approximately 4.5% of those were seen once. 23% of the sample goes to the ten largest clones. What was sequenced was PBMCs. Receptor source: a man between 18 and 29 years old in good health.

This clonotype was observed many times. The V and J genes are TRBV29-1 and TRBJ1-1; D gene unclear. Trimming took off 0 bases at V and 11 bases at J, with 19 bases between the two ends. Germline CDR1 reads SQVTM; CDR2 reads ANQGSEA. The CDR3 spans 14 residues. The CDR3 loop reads CSVEDSPSLVRAFF. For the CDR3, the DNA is TGCAGCGTTGAAGATTCCCCCTCCTTAGTCCGGGCTTTCTTT.

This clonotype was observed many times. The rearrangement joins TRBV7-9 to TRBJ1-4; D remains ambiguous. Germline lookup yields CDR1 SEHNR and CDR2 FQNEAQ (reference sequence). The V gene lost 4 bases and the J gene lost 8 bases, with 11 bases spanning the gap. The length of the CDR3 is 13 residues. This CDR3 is CASSYGLGEKLFF. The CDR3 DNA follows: TGTGCCAGCAGCTATGGACTTGGCGAAAAACTGTTTTTT.

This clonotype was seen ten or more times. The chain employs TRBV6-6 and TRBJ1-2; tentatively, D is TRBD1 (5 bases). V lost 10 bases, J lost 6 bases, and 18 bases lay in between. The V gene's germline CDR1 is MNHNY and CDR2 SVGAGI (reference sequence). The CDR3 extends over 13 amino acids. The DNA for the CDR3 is TGTGCCACCTGGAGAGGGGAAGTTCATGGCTACACCTTC. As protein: CATWRGEVHGYTF.

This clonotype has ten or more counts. In DNA form, the CDR3 reads TGCAGTGCCCATGTTGCAGGGAAAGAGACCCAGTACTTC. Its translation: CSAHVAGKETQYF. The chain links TRBV20-1 to TRBJ2-5; possible D gene TRBD1, 5 bases. The CDR3 contains 13 residues. Between the trimmed V and J ends, which lost 6 bases and 3 bases, there was a span of 14 bases. In germline, CDR1 is DFQATT, CDR2 SNEGSKA (reference sequence).

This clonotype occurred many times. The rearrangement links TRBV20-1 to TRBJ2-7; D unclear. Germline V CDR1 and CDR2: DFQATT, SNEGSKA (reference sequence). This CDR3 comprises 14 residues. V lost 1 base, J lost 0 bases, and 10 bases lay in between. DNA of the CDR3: TGCAGTGCTAGAGGACGGAAAAGCTCCTACGAGCAGTACTTC. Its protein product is CSARGRKSSYEQYF.

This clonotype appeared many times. The CDR3 DNA sequence: TGTGCCAGCAGGGTGAGGCGCCCGATTAATTCACCCCTCCACTTT. Protein product: CASRVRRPINSPLHF. The chain carries TRBV6-2 or TRBV6-3 and TRBJ1-6; no definite D call. CDR1 is MNHEY, CDR2 SVGEGT, per germline. This CDR3 spans 15 amino acids. V was clipped by 6 bases and J by 6 bases, with 15 bases between them.

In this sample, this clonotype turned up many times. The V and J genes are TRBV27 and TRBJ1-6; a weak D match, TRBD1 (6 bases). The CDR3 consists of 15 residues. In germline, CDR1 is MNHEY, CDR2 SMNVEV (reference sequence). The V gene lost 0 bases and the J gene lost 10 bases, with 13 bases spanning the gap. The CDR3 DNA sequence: TGTGCCAGCAGTTTATCCATCCAGGGGTTATCACCCCTCCACTTT. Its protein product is CASSLSIQGLSPLHF.

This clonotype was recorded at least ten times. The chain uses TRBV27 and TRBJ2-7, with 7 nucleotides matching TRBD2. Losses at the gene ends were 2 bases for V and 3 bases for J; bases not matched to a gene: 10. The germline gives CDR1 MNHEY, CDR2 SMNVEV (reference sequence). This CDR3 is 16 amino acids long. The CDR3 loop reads CASSLGGGKLYYEQYF. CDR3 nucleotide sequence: TGTGCCAGCAGTTTAGGCGGGGGTAAACTCTACTACGAGCAGTACTTC.

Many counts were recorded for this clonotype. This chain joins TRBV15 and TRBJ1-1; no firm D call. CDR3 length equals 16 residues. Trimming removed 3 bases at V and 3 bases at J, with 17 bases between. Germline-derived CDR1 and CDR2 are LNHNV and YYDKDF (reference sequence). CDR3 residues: CATSRNLGGTYTEAFF. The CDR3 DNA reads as TGTGCCACCAGCAGGAATTTGGGCGGAACATACACTGAAGCTTTCTTT.

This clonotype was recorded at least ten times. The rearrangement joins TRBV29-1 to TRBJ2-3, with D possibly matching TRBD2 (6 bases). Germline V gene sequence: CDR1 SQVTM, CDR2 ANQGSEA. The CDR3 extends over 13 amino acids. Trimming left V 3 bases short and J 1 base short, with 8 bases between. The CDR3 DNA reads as TGCAGCGTTGACGCTAGCGGCACAGATACGCAGTATTTT. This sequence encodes CSVDASGTDTQYF.

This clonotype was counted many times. CDR3 protein: CASSLTGNTEAFF. CDR3 DNA sequence: TGCGCCAGCAGCTTGACAGGGAACACTGAAGCTTTCTTT. This chain joins TRBV5-1 and TRBJ1-1; TRBD1 is a possible D gene (5 bases). There are 13 residues in the CDR3. V was pared by 1 base and J by 1 base, with 5 bases between. CDR1 and CDR2 from the germline V gene are SGHRS and YFSETQ.

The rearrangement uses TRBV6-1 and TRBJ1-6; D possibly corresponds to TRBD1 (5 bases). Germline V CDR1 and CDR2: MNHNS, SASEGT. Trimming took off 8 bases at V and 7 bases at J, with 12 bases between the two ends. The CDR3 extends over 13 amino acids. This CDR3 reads CASDERGNSPLHF. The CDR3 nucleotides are TGTGCCAGCGATGAAAGGGGAAATTCACCCCTCCACTTT.

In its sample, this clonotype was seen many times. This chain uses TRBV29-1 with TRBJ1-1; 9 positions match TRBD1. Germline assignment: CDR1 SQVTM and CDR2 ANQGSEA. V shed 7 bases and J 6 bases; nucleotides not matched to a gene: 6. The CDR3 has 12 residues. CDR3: CSGDRESAEAFF. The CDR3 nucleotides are TGCAGCGGGGACAGGGAATCAGCTGAAGCTTTCTTT.

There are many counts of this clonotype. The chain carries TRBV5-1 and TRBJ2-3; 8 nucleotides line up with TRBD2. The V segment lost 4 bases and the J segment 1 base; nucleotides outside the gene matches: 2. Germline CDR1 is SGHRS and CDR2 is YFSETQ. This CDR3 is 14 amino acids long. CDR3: CASSPGLGTDTQYF. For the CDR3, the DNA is TGCGCCAGCAGCCCGGGACTAGGCACAGATACGCAGTATTTT.